Listed below are T cell receptor beta chains from one sample, sequenced in a study of PD-1 blockade in classical Hodgkin lymphoma. Sequencing was performed with immunoSEQ multiplex PCR; in TCRdb, only in-frame clones are kept and a portion is missing. This table holds some 22,000 clones, roughly 75% found once. The sample was peripheral blood mononuclear cells (PBMCs), taken before the second cycle of nivolumab. The receptors originated from a human donor with classical Hodgkin lymphoma. The CDR3 runs from the conserved cysteine through the conserved F or W. A D gene is named only where the DNA matches it firmly. The listing skips clone size in some rows; elsewhere it reads once, few, many or a size class.

d_gene: .; v_gene: TRBV19; j_gene: TRBJ2-7; abundance: .; CDR3aa: CASSMGGLYEQYF; CDR3nt: TGTGCCAGTAGTATGGGGGGGCTCTACGAGCAGTACTTC
d_gene: .; v_gene: TRBV11-2; j_gene: TRBJ1-1; abundance: .; CDR3aa: CASSRYREGGTEAFF; CDR3nt: TGTGCCAGCAGCCGATACAGGGAAGGTGGCACTGAAGCTTTCTTT
d_gene: .; v_gene: TRBV30; j_gene: TRBJ1-1; abundance: few; CDR3aa: CAWVRYRGMNTEAFF; CDR3nt: TGTGCCTGGGTTCGGTATAGGGGCATGAACACTGAAGCTTTCTTT
d_gene: TRBD2; v_gene: TRBV5-1; j_gene: TRBJ2-5; abundance: .; CDR3aa: CASSLLIAGGPTPETQYF; CDR3nt: TGCGCCAGCAGCTTGTTGATAGCGGGAGGGCCCACCCCCGAGACCCAGTACTTC
d_gene: TRBD2; v_gene: TRBV27; j_gene: TRBJ2-3; abundance: .; CDR3aa: CASSFGLAGGKPDTQYF; CDR3nt: TGTGCCAGCAGTTTCGGACTAGCGGGAGGGAAGCCAGATACGCAGTATTTT
d_gene: .; v_gene: TRBV19; j_gene: TRBJ1-5; abundance: .; CDR3aa: CASGQTYSNQPQHF; CDR3nt: TGTGCCAGTGGACAGACCTATAGCAATCAGCCCCAACATTTT
d_gene: .; v_gene: TRBV28; j_gene: TRBJ1-1; abundance: .; CDR3aa: CASSPRTVIGGTEAFF; CDR3nt: TGTGCCAGCAGTCCACGGACAGTTATAGGGGGCACTGAAGCTTTCTTT
d_gene: TRBD1; v_gene: TRBV5-4; j_gene: TRBJ2-5; abundance: .; CDR3aa: CASSSRQGAKETQYF; CDR3nt: TGTGCCAGCAGCTCCCGACAGGGGGCCAAAGAGACCCAGTACTTC
d_gene: TRBD2; v_gene: TRBV6-1; j_gene: TRBJ2-1; abundance: once; CDR3aa: CASSGASGTYNEQFF; CDR3nt: TGTGCCAGCAGTGGTGCTAGCGGGACCTACAATGAGCAGTTCTTC
d_gene: .; v_gene: TRBV7-8; j_gene: TRBJ1-3; abundance: .; CDR3aa: CASSLGKMTGLTGNTIYF; CDR3nt: TGTGCCAGCAGCTTAGGAAAGATGACAGGTCTTACTGGAAACACCATATATTTT
d_gene: .; v_gene: TRBV7-8; j_gene: TRBJ2-7; abundance: .; CDR3aa: CASSLSGVDSYEQYF; CDR3nt: TGTGCCAGCAGCTTATCGGGGGTTGACTCCTACGAGCAGTACTTC
d_gene: TRBD1; v_gene: TRBV5-1; j_gene: TRBJ1-1; abundance: .; CDR3aa: CASSWDRKNTEAFF; CDR3nt: TGCGCCAGCAGCTGGGACAGAAAGAACACTGAAGCTTTCTTT
d_gene: .; v_gene: TRBV29-1; j_gene: TRBJ2-5; abundance: .; CDR3aa: CSVGGRYQETQYF; CDR3nt: TGCAGCGTTGGGGGACGGTACCAAGAGACCCAGTACTTC
d_gene: .; v_gene: TRBV5-1; j_gene: TRBJ2-5; abundance: .; CDR3aa: CASSLVQGETQYF; CDR3nt: TGCGCCAGCAGCTTGGTGCAGGGGGAGACCCAGTACTTC
d_gene: TRBD2; v_gene: TRBV19; j_gene: TRBJ2-7; abundance: .; CDR3aa: CASSTGTSGSYEQYF; CDR3nt: TGTGCCAGTAGTACGGGGACTAGCGGGAGTTACGAGCAGTACTTC
d_gene: .; v_gene: TRBV6-6; j_gene: TRBJ1-2; abundance: .; CDR3aa: CASSSGGGGYGYTF; CDR3nt: TGTGCCAGCAGTTCAGGAGGGGGAGGCTATGGCTACACCTTC
d_gene: .; v_gene: TRBV6-1; j_gene: TRBJ1-1; abundance: .; CDR3aa: CASTETANTEAFF; CDR3nt: TGTGCCAGCACCGAAACGGCGAACACTGAAGCTTTCTTT
d_gene: .; v_gene: TRBV6-1; j_gene: TRBJ1-5; abundance: few; CDR3aa: CASSEAYSNQPQHF; CDR3nt: TGTGCCAGCAGTGAAGCATATAGCAATCAGCCCCAGCATTTT
d_gene: .; v_gene: TRBV6-6; j_gene: TRBJ2-1; abundance: .; CDR3aa: CASSSIDRIDEQFF; CDR3nt: TGTGCCAGCAGTTCGATTGACAGGATCGATGAGCAGTTCTTC
d_gene: .; v_gene: TRBV5-1; j_gene: TRBJ2-2; abundance: once; CDR3aa: CASSPTLTGELFF; CDR3nt: TGCGCCAGCAGCCCAACCCTAACCGGGGAGCTGTTTTTT